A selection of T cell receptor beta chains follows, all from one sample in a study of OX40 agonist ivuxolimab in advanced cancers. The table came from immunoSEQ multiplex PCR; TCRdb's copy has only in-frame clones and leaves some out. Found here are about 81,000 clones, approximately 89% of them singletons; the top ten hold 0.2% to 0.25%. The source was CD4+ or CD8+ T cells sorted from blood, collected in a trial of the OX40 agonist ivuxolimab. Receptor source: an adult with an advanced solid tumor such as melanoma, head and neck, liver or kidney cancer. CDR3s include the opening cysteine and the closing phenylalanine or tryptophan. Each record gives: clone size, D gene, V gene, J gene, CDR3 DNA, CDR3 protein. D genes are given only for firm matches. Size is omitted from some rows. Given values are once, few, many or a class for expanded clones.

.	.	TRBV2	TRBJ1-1	TGTGCCAGCAGTGCAGCAATGAACACTGAAGCTTTCTTT	CASSAAMNTEAFF
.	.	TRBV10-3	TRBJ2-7	TGTGCCAGCAGAGACCGTTCCGAGCAGTACTTC	CASRDRSEQYF
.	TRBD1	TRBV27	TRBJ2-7	TGTGCCAGCAGCACCACCCGACAGGGGTCCTACGAGCAGTACTTC	CASSTTRQGSYEQYF
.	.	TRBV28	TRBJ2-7	TGTGCCAGCAGTTTGTCCAGGGGGGTCCACGAGCAGTACTTC	CASSLSRGVHEQYF
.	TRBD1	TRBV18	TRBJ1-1	TGTGCCAGCTCAGCCCGGGACAGGGGGCTGAACACTGAAGCTTTCTTT	CASSARDRGLNTEAFF
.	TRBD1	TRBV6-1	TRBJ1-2	TGTGCCAGCAGTGCCCGACAGGGGGGAAACTATGGCTACACCTTC	CASSARQGGNYGYTF
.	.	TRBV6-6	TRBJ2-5	TGTGCCAGCAGCCGCACCCGGGAGACCCAGTACTTC	CASSRTRETQYF
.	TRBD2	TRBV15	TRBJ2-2	TGTGCCACCATCCAGCGGGACCGACTTCTCGCCGGGGAGCTGTTTTTT	CATIQRDRLLAGELFF
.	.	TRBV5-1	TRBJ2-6	TGCGCCAGCAGCGGAAAACGGGACAAGCCGACTTCCGGGGCCAACGTCCTGACTTTC	CASSGKRDKPTSGANVLTF
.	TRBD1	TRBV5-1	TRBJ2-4	TGCGCCAGCAGCCTCCCCGTCTCAGGGGGTAGTGTTCAGTACTTC	CASSLPVSGGSVQYF
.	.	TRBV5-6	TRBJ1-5	TGTGCCAGCAGCAGGGTCGGGGGGAATCAGCCCCAGCATTTT	CASSRVGGNQPQHF
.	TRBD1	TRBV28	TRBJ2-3	TGTTCCCCGGGACAGGTTGTTACAGATACGCAGTATTTT	CSPGQVVTDTQYF
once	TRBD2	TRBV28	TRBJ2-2	TGTGCCAGCAGTTTACGGCGGGGGACTTTCAACACCGGGGAGCTGTTTTTT	CASSLRRGTFNTGELFF
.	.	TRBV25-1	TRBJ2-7	TGTGCCAGCAGTGAATGGGGGTACGAGCAGTACTTC	CASSEWGYEQYF
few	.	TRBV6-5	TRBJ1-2	TGTGCCAGCACTGACAGAAGCTATGGCTACACCTTC	CASTDRSYGYTF
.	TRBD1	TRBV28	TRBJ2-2	TGTGCCAGCAGTTTACTCGGACAGGGGGCGAACACCGGGGAGCTGTTTTTT	CASSLLGQGANTGELFF
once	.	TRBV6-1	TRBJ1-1	TGTGCCAGCCGATTCTCCATCGGTGCCACTGAAGCTTTCTTT	CASRFSIGATEAFF
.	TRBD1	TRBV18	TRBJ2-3	TGTGCCAGCTCACCATCGGGACAGGGCTCCTGGGATACGCAGTATTTT	CASSPSGQGSWDTQYF
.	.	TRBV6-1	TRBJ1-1	TGTGCCAGCAGTGGAACAACTGAAGCTTTCTTT	CASSGTTEAFF
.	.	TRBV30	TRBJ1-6	TGTGCCTGGAGTGTAGCCAGGAGCTCTTATAATTCACCCCTCCACTTT	CAWSVARSSYNSPLHF
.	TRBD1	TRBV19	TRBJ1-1	TGTGCCAGTAACTTACAGGGGAGGAACACTGAAGCTTTCTTT	CASNLQGRNTEAFF
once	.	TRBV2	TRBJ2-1	TGTGCCAGCAGTGCACCCAATGAGCAGTTCTTC	CASSAPNEQFF
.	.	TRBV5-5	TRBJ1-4	TGTGCCAGCAGCGTGAAATATGCCAATGAAAAACTGTTTTTT	CASSVKYANEKLFF
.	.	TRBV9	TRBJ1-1	TGTGCCAGCAGCGTAGAGGCTGTGGGGCCGGTGAACACTGAAGCTTTCTTT	CASSVEAVGPVNTEAFF
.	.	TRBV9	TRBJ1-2	TGTGCCAGCAGCCAAGGTCCCCAATATGGCTACACCTTC	CASSQGPQYGYTF
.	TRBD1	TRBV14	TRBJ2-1	TGTGCCAGCAGCCAGACTTTTAGGGGGCCCGCTGGGCATGAGCAGTTCTTC	CASSQTFRGPAGHEQFF
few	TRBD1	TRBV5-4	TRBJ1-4	TGTGCCAGCAGCCCGGGGGGCAGGGGGTTTGAAAAACTGTTTTTT	CASSPGGRGFEKLFF
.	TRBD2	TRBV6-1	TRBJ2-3	TGTGCCAGCAGTGAATTAGCGGGATTGGATACGCAGTATTTT	CASSELAGLDTQYF
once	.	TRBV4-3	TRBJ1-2	TGCGCCAGCAGCGCAACAGGAAATGGCTACACCTTC	CASSATGNGYTF
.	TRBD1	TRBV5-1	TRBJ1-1	TGCGCCAGCAGACCCACAGGGGGGATGAACACTGAAGCTTTCTTT	CASRPTGGMNTEAFF
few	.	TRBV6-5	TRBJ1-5	TGTGCCAGCAGTTACTCGATACAGATGAATCAGCCCCAGCATTTT	CASSYSIQMNQPQHF
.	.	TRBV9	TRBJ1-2	TGTGCCAGCAGCGTAGCTATCCGGGGGAAGATGCATGGCTACACCTTC	CASSVAIRGKMHGYTF
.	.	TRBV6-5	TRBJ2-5	TGTGCCAGCAGTTCGACATTTTACCAAGAGACCCAGTACTTC	CASSSTFYQETQYF
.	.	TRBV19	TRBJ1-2	TGTGCCAGTAGTATTTCAGAGAGACTTAGCTATGGCTACACCTTC	CASSISERLSYGYTF
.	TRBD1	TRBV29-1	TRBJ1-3	TGCAGCGTTGAAGGGACAGGTACAAACACCATATATTTT	CSVEGTGTNTIYF
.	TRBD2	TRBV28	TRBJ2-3	TGTGCCAGCAGCACACTAGCGGGAGGCCGGATCACGCAGTATTTT	CASSTLAGGRITQYF
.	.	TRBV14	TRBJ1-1	TGTGCCAGCAGCCAAGGTCCGACAGAACATTCGATGAACACTGAAGCTTTCTTT	CASSQGPTEHSMNTEAFF
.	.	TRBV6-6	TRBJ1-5	TGTGCCAGCAGTTACAGTAGGTCTCCGGACCCCCAGCATTTT	CASSYSRSPDPQHF
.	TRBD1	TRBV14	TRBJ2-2	TGTGCCAGCAGCTCCCGGACAGGGGCCGGGGAGCTGTTTTTT	CASSSRTGAGELFF
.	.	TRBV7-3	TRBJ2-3	TGTGCCAGCAGCACCCGGGACGTATACGATACGCAGTATTTT	CASSTRDVYDTQYF
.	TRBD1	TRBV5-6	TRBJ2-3	TGTGCCAGCAGTGAGGACAGGGCGAATACGCAGTATTTT	CASSEDRANTQYF
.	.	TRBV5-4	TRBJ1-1	TGTGCCAGCAGCTCCCCCGGCCGGACAGCAACTGTGAACACTGAAGCTTTCTTT	CASSSPGRTATVNTEAFF
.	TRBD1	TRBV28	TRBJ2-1	TGTGCCAGCAGACTACCGGGACAGGGGTACAATGAGCAGTTCTTC	CASRLPGQGYNEQFF
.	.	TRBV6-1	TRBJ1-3	TGTGCCAGCAGTGAAGGGTTACAAGGAAACACCATATATTTT	CASSEGLQGNTIYF
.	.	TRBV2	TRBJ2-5	TGTGCCAGCAGTGTTGGGGGCGTCTACCAAGAGACCCAGTACTTC	CASSVGGVYQETQYF
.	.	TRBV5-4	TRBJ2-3	TGTGCCAGCTGGCGGTTTAGCACAGATACGCAGTATTTT	CASWRFSTDTQYF
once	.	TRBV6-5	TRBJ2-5	TGTGCCAGCAGTTACTCACCTCTTATTCGTGAGACCCAGTACTTC	CASSYSPLIRETQYF
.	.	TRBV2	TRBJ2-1	TGTGCCAGCAGTGGTGGGGGGAGCTCCTACAATGAGCAGTTCTTC	CASSGGGSSYNEQFF
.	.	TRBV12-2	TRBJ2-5	TGTGCAAGTCGCTTACGCCGGACTAGCGGGGTCTGGGAGACCCAGTACTTC	CASRLRRTSGVWETQYF
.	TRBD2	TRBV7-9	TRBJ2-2	TGTGCCAGCAGCTTCCCGACTAGCGGGACTGCTAACACCGGGGAGCTGTTTTTT	CASSFPTSGTANTGELFF
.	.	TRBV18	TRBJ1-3	TGTGCCAGCTCGCTCGCAGGACGGAGCTCTGGAAACACCATATATTTT	CASSLAGRSSGNTIYF
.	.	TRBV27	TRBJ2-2	TGTGCCAGCAGTTTACTAAGCCGTCCGAACACCGGGGAGCTGTTTTTT	CASSLLSRPNTGELFF
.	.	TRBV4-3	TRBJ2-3	TGCGCCAGCAGCCAAGATCAGCAGGTTGGTACGCAGTATTTT	CASSQDQQVGTQYF